This T cell receptor (beta chain) stems from a study of tumor and adjacent non-tumor tissue in lung cancer. Germline CDR1 reads DFQATT; CDR2 reads SNEGSKA (reference sequence). Trimming left V 0 bases short and J 5 bases short, with 13 bases between. This CDR3 comprises 14 residues. This clonotype was seen at least ten times. RNA was extracted from bulk tissue without any cell sorting. Newly diagnosed lung cancer patients had thoracic surgery in China, August–late 2014, without prior chemotherapy. The library came from three nested PCR rounds adapted from ARM-PCR protocols. TCRdb re-called the multiplex PCR reads with MiXCR, one entry per CDR3 protein. The sample gives roughly 220,000 distinct CDR3 sequences, about 76% of which show up once; approximately 26% is in the top ten.

The rearrangement links TRBV20-1 to TRBJ2-5; D is possibly TRBD1 (5 bases). Specimen: lung tumor tissue. This clonotype originated in a man aged 60-69 years with non-small cell lung cancer. The CDR3 nucleotides read TGCAGTGCTAGAGATGGGGCGCGCCTCGAGACCCAGTACTTC. Its translation is CSARDGARLETQYF.